Presented here are 32 T cell receptor beta chains from one specimen sequenced in a study of cytomegalovirus exposure and HLA in healthy donors. PCR primers comprised 60 Vbeta and 13 Jbeta primers. Using immunoSEQ multiplex PCR, the repertoire was profiled, and TCRdb retains in-frame clones only, with some absent. The table shows more than 130,000 clones, with over 60% occurring only once. The source material was PBMCs. The receptor source for this set is a man between 35 and 55 years old in good health and CMV-seropositive.

The chain is built from TRBV19 and TRBJ1-1; D possibly corresponds to TRBD1 (6 bases). This CDR3 is built from 12 residues. V was pared by 3 bases and J by 6 bases, with 8 bases between. CDR1 is LNHDA, CDR2 SQIVND, per germline (reference sequence). The CDR3 loop reads CASSIGQSEAFF. The CDR3 region has the DNA TGTGCCAGTAGTATCGGACAGTCTGAAGCTTTCTTT.

This chain uses TRBV7-6 with TRBJ2-1, with 8 bases matching TRBD1. The CDR3 runs to 16 residues. V shed 3 bases, J shed 10 bases, and the junction held 14 bases outside the gene matches. Germline V lookup: CDR1 SGHVS, CDR2 FNYEAQ. CDR3 loop: CASSFSTAQGAREQFF. CDR3 sequence (DNA): TGTGCCAGCAGCTTCTCCACGGCCCAGGGGGCACGGGAGCAGTTCTTC.

This chain links TRBV7-9 with TRBJ2-1; 12 bases are shared with TRBD1. Unmatched junction bases numbered 10, after V lost 1 base and J lost 9 bases. There are 17 residues in the CDR3. CDR1 and CDR2 (germline): SEHNR, FQNEAQ (reference sequence). Here the CDR3 DNA reads TGTGCCAGCAGCTTAGAGGAACCCGGGACAGGGGGCGGTGAGCAGTTCTTC. Translation gives CASSLEEPGTGGGEQFF.

This clone was observed a single time. J is TRBJ2-7 and V is TRBV7-9, with 10 positions matching TRBD1. The CDR3 is 17 residues long. Losses at the gene ends were 5 bases for V and 4 bases for J; bases not matched to a gene: 14. The germline V gene encodes CDR1 SEHNR and CDR2 FQNEAQ (reference sequence). The CDR3 loop is CASSLGQGGPQPYEQYF. CDR3 DNA: TGTGCCAGCAGCCTAGGACAGGGGGGGCCCCAACCGTACGAGCAGTACTTC.

This chain uses TRBV4-1 with TRBJ1-1; TRBD1 is a possible D gene (5 bases). CDR3 length: 15 residues. In germline, CDR1 is MGHRA, CDR2 YSYEKL. Trimming pared 4 bases from V and 4 bases from J, leaving 16 bases between. CDR3 protein: CASSPWGGEGTEAFF. The DNA of the CDR3 is TGCGCCAGCAGCCCCTGGGGGGGGGAGGGCACTGAAGCTTTCTTT.

V and J are TRBV4-3 and TRBJ2-1; 7 bases line up with TRBD2. Germline CDR1 and CDR2: LGHNA and YSLEER. J gave up 1 base and V 2 bases, and 14 bases lay outside the gene matches. There are 19 residues in the CDR3. CDR3 DNA: TGCGCCAGCAGCCAAAGTTACAGCGGGATAGGGTTATCCTACAATGAGCAGTTCTTC. Translated, it gives CASSQSYSGIGLSYNEQFF.

The gene calls are TRBV7-9 and TRBJ2-2; 11 positions agree with TRBD2. Germline CDR1 and CDR2: SEHNR and FQNEAQ (reference sequence). Losses at the gene ends were 3 bases for V and 6 bases for J; bases not matched to a gene: 3. The CDR3 contains 15 residues. CDR3 protein: CASSLVGLAAGELFF. In DNA form, the CDR3 reads TGTGCCAGCAGCTTGGTGGGACTAGCGGCCGGGGAGCTGTTTTTT.

The J gene is TRBJ2-3, the V gene TRBV7-2, with D possibly matching TRBD1 (5 bases). This CDR3 has 16 amino acids. V dropped 6 bases and J dropped 2 bases, with 18 bases sitting between them. Germline CDR1 is SGHTA and CDR2 is FQGNSA. The CDR3 loop is CASSFRSDSPTDTQYF. For the CDR3, the DNA is TGTGCCAGCAGTTTTAGGTCCGACAGCCCCACAGATACGCAGTATTTT. Looking up the rest from reference TRBV7-2 and TRBJ2-3 gives the full variable domain: GAGVSQSPSNKVTEKGKDVELRCDPISGHTALYWYRQSLGQGLEFLIYFQGNSAPDKSGLPSDRFSAERTGGSVSTLTIQRTQQEDSAVYLCASSFRSDSPTDTQYFGPGTRLTVL.

V gene TRBV6-5 combines with J gene TRBJ2-5; 10 bases are a match to TRBD2. The length of the CDR3 is 15 residues. Germline CDR1 reads MNHEY; CDR2 reads SVGAGI. V shed 6 bases and J 9 bases; nucleotides not matched to a gene: 13. The CDR3 region is CASSIQSGRAVAQYF. The DNA for the CDR3 is TGTGCCAGCAGCATTCAAAGCGGGAGGGCCGTGGCCCAGTACTTC.

The J gene is TRBJ1-2, the V gene TRBV5-5; 9 bases map to TRBD1. This CDR3 comprises 17 residues. Germline V gene lookup returns CDR1 SGHKS and CDR2 YYEKEE (reference sequence). Trimming took 0 bases from V and 2 from J; bases not matched to a gene: 8. CDR3 loop: CASSLAGTGPRNYGYTF. The CDR3 DNA sequence: TGTGCCAGCAGCTTGGCCGGGACAGGGCCAAGAAACTATGGCTACACCTTC.

CDR3 DNA sequence: TGTGCCAGCAGCCCCGGGGGGAGGGCTAATGAAAAACTGTTTTTT. Translation gives CASSPGGRANEKLFF. The rearrangement joins TRBV9 to TRBJ1-4, with a possible D match to TRBD1 (5 bases). The CDR3 sequence is 15 residues long. Trimming pared 4 bases from V and 3 bases from J, leaving 13 bases between. Germline CDR1 SGDLS, CDR2 YYNGEE.

V usage is TRBV29-1 and J usage is TRBJ1-2, with TRBD1 matching 7 bases. The CDR3 has 12 residues. The V gene end was trimmed by 4 bases and the J gene end by 4 bases; junction bases not matched to a gene: 3. CDR1 and CDR2 from the germline V gene are SQVTM and ANQGSEA. CDR3 DNA sequence: TGCAGCGTTGTAGACAGGGTCTATGGCTACACCTTC. Its protein is CSVVDRVYGYTF.

The CDR3 sequence: CASRPSPGSHEQYF. CDR3 nucleotide sequence: TGTGCCAGCAGGCCCAGTCCGGGGTCGCACGAGCAGTACTTC. V gene TRBV11-2 combines with J gene TRBJ2-7; maybe TRBD2 (5 bases). CDR1 and CDR2 from the germline V gene are SGHAT and FQNNGV. The V gene lost 6 bases and the J gene lost 5 bases, with 17 bases spanning the gap. The CDR3 loop spans 14 amino acids. Variable domain in full (rest from reference TRBV11-2 and TRBJ2-7): EAGVAQSPRYKIIEKRQSVAFWCNPISGHATLYWYQQILGQGPKLLIQFQNNGVVDDSQLPKDRFSAERLKGVDSTLKIQPAKLEDSAVYLCASRPSPGSHEQYFGPGTRLTVT.

The rearrangement joins TRBV6-1 to TRBJ2-1, with 10 bases aligning to TRBD2. The germline V gene has CDR1 MNHNS and CDR2 SASEGT. This CDR3 has 16 residues. The trim removed 3 bases at V and 4 bases at J, leaving 6 bases unmatched. The CDR3 DNA sequence: TGTGCCAGCAGTGACAACCTAGCGGGAGTATACAATGAGCAGTTCTTC. The encoded protein is CASSDNLAGVYNEQFF.

The V gene is TRBV7-2, the J gene TRBJ1-3; no firm D call. The CDR3 has 15 residues. CDR1 SGHTA and CDR2 FQGNSA come from the germline V gene. V was cut by 4 bases and J by 0 bases, with 10 bases left in between. CDR3: CASSSAFGSGNTIYF. CDR3 sequence (DNA): TGTGCCAGCAGCTCCGCCTTCGGCTCTGGAAACACCATATATTTT.

The V call is TRBV6-4, the J call TRBJ2-7; 10 positions agree with TRBD1. V lost 7 bases to trimming and J lost 3 bases; unmatched junction nucleotides: 9. CDR3 length: 15 amino acids. The germline V gene has CDR1 MRHNA and CDR2 SNTAGT. The CDR3 DNA follows: TGTGCCAGCAACCTAGACAGGGGGCGCAACTACGAGCAGTACTTC. Protein: CASNLDRGRNYEQYF.

This clone appeared a single time. V is TRBV19 and J is TRBJ1-2; TRBD1 matches 9 bases. With 3 bases clipped from V and 8 bases from J, the junction kept 7 bases outside the gene matches. This CDR3 has 14 amino acids. Germline V gene sequence: CDR1 LNHDA, CDR2 SQIVND (reference sequence). CDR3 region: CASSISGQGDGYTF. DNA of the CDR3: TGTGCCAGTAGTATTTCGGGACAGGGAGACGGCTACACCTTC.

The gene calls are TRBV7-2 and TRBJ1-6, with 7 bases aligning to TRBD1. V was clipped by 5 bases and J by 7 bases; unmatched bases: 11. The CDR3 length is 16 residues. From germline, CDR1 is SGHTA and CDR2 FQGNSA. CDR3 DNA sequence: TGTGCCAGCAGCGACCGAAACAGGGGACAGAATTCACCCCTCCACTTT. This translates into CASSDRNRGQNSPLHF.

The V call is TRBV12-5, the J call TRBJ2-1; D unresolved. From germline, CDR1 is LGHNT and CDR2 FRNRAP. V was clipped by 5 bases and J by 7 bases, with 6 bases between them. This CDR3 is 11 amino acids long. The CDR3 DNA reads TGTGCTAGTGGTCGGGTGAATGAGCAGTTCTTC. Translation: CASGRVNEQFF. The variable domain in full, completed from reference TRBV12-5 and TRBJ2-1, reads DARVTQTPRHKVTEMGQEVTMRCQPILGHNTVFWYRQTMMQGLELLAYFRNRAPLDDSGMPKDRFSAEMPDATLATLKIQPSEPRDSAVYFCASGRVNEQFFGPGTRLTVL.

This clone was found once. The rearrangement links TRBV5-4 to TRBJ1-3; TRBD1 aligns across 8 bases. The CDR3 runs 17 residues. From germline, CDR1 is SGHNT and CDR2 YYREEE (reference sequence). Losses at the gene ends were 0 bases for V and 0 bases for J; bases not matched to a gene: 5. CDR3 residues: CASSLDRGRYSGNTIYF. In DNA, the CDR3 is TGTGCCAGCAGCTTGGACAGGGGGAGATACTCTGGAAACACCATATATTTT.

The chain has TRBV13 and TRBJ2-3; the D gene is possibly TRBD2 (5 bases). Per germline, CDR1 PRHDT and CDR2 FYEKMQ (reference sequence). The germline V and J ends were trimmed by 5 bases and 3 bases, with 12 bases remaining between them. CDR3 size: 14 residues. The CDR3 bases are TGTGCCAGCAGCAGCCGGCGGGTTACAGATACGCAGTATTTT. Amino acids: CASSSRRVTDTQYF.

The chain employs TRBV4-3 and TRBJ1-1; a possible D gene is TRBD1 (6 bases). CDR1 LGHNA and CDR2 YSLEER come from the germline V gene. This CDR3 has 15 amino acids. Trimming removed 1 base at V and 5 bases at J, with 14 bases between. This chain's CDR3 is CASSQATNRETEAFF. In DNA, the CDR3 is TGCGCCAGCAGCCAAGCTACTAACAGGGAGACTGAAGCTTTCTTT.

This clone occurred once. The chain carries TRBV6-5 and TRBJ1-1, with D possibly being TRBD1 (6 bases). The CDR3 length is 13 residues. Germline-derived CDR1 and CDR2 are MNHEY and SVGAGI. V was cut by 2 bases and J by 3 bases, with 7 bases left in between. The CDR3 loop is CASSYEGDTEAFF. CDR3 bases: TGTGCCAGCAGTTACGAGGGGGACACTGAAGCTTTCTTT.

The V gene is TRBV13, the J gene TRBJ2-3; maybe TRBD2 (5 bases). There are 13 residues in the CDR3. The V and J ends lost 8 bases and 6 bases respectively, with 15 bases between them. Germline V CDR1 and CDR2: PRHDT, FYEKMQ (reference sequence). The CDR3 spells CASGAEEGDTQYF. The CDR3 DNA sequence: TGTGCCAGCGGCGCCGAAGAGGGCGATACGCAGTATTTT.

The V and J genes are TRBV7-8 and TRBJ2-7, with 9 bases lining up with TRBD2. The ends lost 0 bases at V and 4 bases at J; junction bases unmatched: 4. This CDR3 has 15 amino acids. Looked up from germline, CDR1 is SGHVS and CDR2 is FQNEAQ. This CDR3 is CASSLALLAGYEQYF. CDR3 DNA: TGTGCCAGCAGCTTAGCGCTGCTAGCGGGGTACGAGCAGTACTTC.

This chain uses TRBV28 with TRBJ1-6; no reliable D call. Germline V CDR1 and CDR2: MDHEN, SYDVKM. The CDR3 totals 14 residues. Trimming removed 5 bases at V and 10 bases at J, with 15 bases between. CDR3 DNA sequence: TGTGCCAGCAGTCTGGTGAGAACTAAGTCACCCCTCCACTTT. It specifies CASSLVRTKSPLHF.

This clone was observed once. CDR3 nucleotides: TGTGCCAGTAGTATAGGTGGAGGACCTGGAAACACCATATATTTT. It translates to CASSIGGGPGNTIYF. The chain couples TRBV19 to TRBJ1-3, with D unclear. CDR1 LNHDA and CDR2 SQIVND come from the germline V gene (reference sequence). The CDR3 length is 15 residues. V lost 1 base and J lost 2, with 9 bases in between.

The CDR3 coding sequence is TGTGCCAGCAGCTTGGGCAGCACAGATACGCAGTATTTT. Protein sequence: CASSLGSTDTQYF. This chain connects TRBV7-2 to TRBJ2-3; D unresolved. Germline CDR1 reads SGHTA; CDR2 reads FQGNSA. V was pared by 3 bases and J by 0 bases, with 4 bases between. CDR3 length: 13 amino acids.

The J gene is TRBJ2-7, the V gene TRBV5-1; maybe TRBD1 (5 bases). The CDR3 covers 13 residues. CDR1 is SGHRS and CDR2 is YFSETQ in the germline V gene. The ends were cut back, 2 bases at V and 10 bases at J, with 16 bases in the middle. The CDR3 coding sequence is TGCGCCAGCAGCTTTGGCCAGGGTAATCGACAGTACTTC. Its translation is CASSFGQGNRQYF.

This clone was found once. The chain joins TRBV7-2 to TRBJ1-1, with 8 bases lining up with TRBD1. Germline loops: CDR1 SGHTA, CDR2 FQGNSA. The V gene end was trimmed by 1 base and the J gene end by 6 bases; junction bases not matched to a gene: 7. The CDR3 contains 15 residues. In DNA form, the CDR3 reads TGTGCCAGCAGCTTAGAGGCACGGACAGGGCCTGAAGCTTTCTTT. This encodes CASSLEARTGPEAFF. Using reference TRBV7-2 and TRBJ1-1 for the parts outside the CDR3, the full variable domain is GAGVSQSPSNKVTEKGKDVELRCDPISGHTALYWYRQSLGQGLEFLIYFQGNSAPDKSGLPSDRFSAERTGGSVSTLTIQRTQQEDSAVYLCASSLEARTGPEAFFGQGTRLTVV.

This chain links TRBV28 with TRBJ1-5; D call uncertain. The CDR3 is made up of 13 amino acids. Trimming removed 2 bases from V and 2 bases from J, with 4 bases in between. Per germline, CDR1 MDHEN and CDR2 SYDVKM. The CDR3 DNA follows: TGTGCCAGCAGTTTACAGGGCAATCAGCCCCAGCATTTT. Residues: CASSLQGNQPQHF.

The CDR3 reads CASSGGLAGWEQYF. DNA for the CDR3: TGTGCCAGTAGTGGGGGACTAGCGGGATGGGAGCAGTACTTC. V gene TRBV19 combines with J gene TRBJ2-7; 13 bases are shared with TRBD2. The CDR3 extends over 14 amino acids. The V segment lost 5 bases and the J segment 7 bases; nucleotides outside the gene matches: 5. Germline V gene data show CDR1 as LNHDA and CDR2 as SQIVND (reference sequence).